This T cell receptor (beta chain) was captured by sequencing in a study of Graves' ophthalmopathy and Graves' hyperthyroidism. Study background: At initial diagnosis, peripheral blood was obtained, and this preceded any treatment.

Overall study findings and caveats: A majority of expanded thyroid clonotypes exceeding 0.001 frequency were likewise present in blood. The model flagged ophthalmopathy progression at approximately 70% sensitivity and 72.22% specificity.

Researchers took RNA transcripts and amplified TCR beta CDR3 regions from them. Scientists carried out first-round RT-PCR using HTBI primers and then a second-round multiplex PCR. TCRdb ran MiXCR on the multiplex PCR reads and lists one entry per CDR3 protein. The sample contains hundreds of thousands of distinct CDR3 sequences, about 38% of which appear only once. Of note for this clonotype: Its target is unknown.

Germline V lookup: CDR1 MNHEY, CDR2 SVGAGI. Trimming took 2 bases from V and 7 from J; bases not matched to a gene: 6. This CDR3 has 15 amino acids. The chain links TRBV6-5 to TRBJ1-5; 9 nucleotides agree with TRBD1. The material sequenced was peripheral blood. This receptor was obtained from an adult man with Graves' ophthalmopathy. The CDR3 region has the DNA TGTGCCAGCAGTTACGAGACAGGGGGACGGCAGCCCCAGCATTTT. Its translation: CASSYETGGRQPQHF.